The rows below give T cell receptor beta chains drawn from one sample of a study of post-analysis software for immune sequencing data. One entry per CDR3 protein results from TCRdb running MiXCR on the PCR reads. The sample records approximately 770,000 distinct CDR3 sequences, about 45% being singletons. Sequencing was carried out using blood. All receptors derive from a girl under 18 with multiple sclerosis. CDR3s include the opening cysteine and the closing phenylalanine or tryptophan.

CASSQLVAGAPLGEQFF TRBJ2-1 TRBV7-3
CSASTSHEQYF TRBJ2-7 TRBV29-1
CAVAGANRNQPQHF TRBJ1-5 TRBV19
CASSLVVTGEENIQYF NA TRBV7-9
CSVTMTGSYEQYF TRBJ2-7 TRBV29-1
CSATLLGLGSNQPQHF TRBJ1-5 TRBV20-1
CASSLGGLAASYEQYF TRBJ2-7 TRBV7-8
CASSFHGGKETQYF TRBJ2-5 TRBV7-2
CSARDRWTALNEQFF TRBJ2-1 TRBV20-1
CAIGQLAGVPPDTQYF TRBJ2-3 TRBV10-3
CASSYIILAGVEDTQYF TRBJ2-3 TRBV6-5
CASSFAGGPYEQFF TRBJ2-1 TRBV5-1
CASSRPVQGMGGGDTQYF TRBJ2-3 TRBV6-1
CSATGEGSSYNSPLHF TRBJ1-6 TRBV20-1
CASSPLGLAEGEQFF TRBJ2-1 TRBV5-4
CASSLSSGGRYEQYF TRBJ2-7 TRBV27
CSGGLSYEQYF TRBJ2-7 TRBV20-1
CATSRDTRSSYEQYF TRBJ2-7 TRBV15
CSTPAGGLTDTQYF TRBJ2-3 TRBV20-1
CASSVDRLAGETQYF NA TRBV9